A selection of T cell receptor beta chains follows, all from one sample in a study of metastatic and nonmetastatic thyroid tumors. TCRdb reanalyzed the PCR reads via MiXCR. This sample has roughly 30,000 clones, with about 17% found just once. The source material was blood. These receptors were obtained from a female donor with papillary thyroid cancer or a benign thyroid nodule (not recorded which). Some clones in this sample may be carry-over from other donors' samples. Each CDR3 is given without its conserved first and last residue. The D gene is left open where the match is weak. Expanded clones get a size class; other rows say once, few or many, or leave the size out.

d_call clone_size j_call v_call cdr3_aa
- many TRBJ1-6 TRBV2 ASTPNTYNSPLH
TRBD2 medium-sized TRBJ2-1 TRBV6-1 ASRDQRGGNEQF
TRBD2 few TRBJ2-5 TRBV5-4 ASSAGTSGRETQY
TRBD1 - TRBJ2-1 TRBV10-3 AISAGQGPNEQF
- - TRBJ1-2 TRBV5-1 ASSLAQDYCYT
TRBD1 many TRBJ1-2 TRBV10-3 AISEDRADGYT
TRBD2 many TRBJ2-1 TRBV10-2 ASTIGLDGYNEQF
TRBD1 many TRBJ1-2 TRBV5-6 ASSWGTGFNYGYT
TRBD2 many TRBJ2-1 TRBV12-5 ASGLVRGTSGSPYNEQF
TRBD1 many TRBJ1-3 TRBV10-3 AISESSTGPD
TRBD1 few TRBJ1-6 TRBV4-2 ASSQGQGASPLH
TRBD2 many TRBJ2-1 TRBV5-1 ASSALQDRREMV
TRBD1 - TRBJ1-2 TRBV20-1 SPGTANYGYT
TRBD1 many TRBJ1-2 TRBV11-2 ASSNNLQGAASYGYT
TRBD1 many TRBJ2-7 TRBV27 ASSPLGQVYEQY